Sequencing of this T cell receptor beta chain was carried out in a study of a mutant IDH1 vaccine in newly diagnosed glioma. Documented time point: week 35, safety follow-up. Each vaccine dose was 300 ug of mutant IDH1 20-mer peptide, with topical imiquimod. Here immunoSEQ multiplex PCR was the method, and the copy in TCRdb shows in-frame clones only, minus some. There are approximately 61,000 clones in the sample; around 81% occur only once, and approximately 5% lies in the top ten. This clone is a singleton in its sample. Its antigen is unknown. Overall study results and limits: Pseudoprogression showed no apparent link to changes in top peripheral T cell clonotypes.

The CDR3 extends over 15 amino acids. Per the germline V gene, CDR1 is LNHDA and CDR2 is SQIVND (reference sequence). The V segment lost 6 bases and the J segment 4 bases; nucleotides outside the gene matches: 7. Sequences were derived from PBMCs, sampled from a glioma patient whose treatment included an IDH1 peptide vaccine. The source of this sequence is a man aged 40-50 years with glioma. This chain joins TRBV19 and TRBJ2-2; 8 bases fit TRBD1. This chain's CDR3 is CASRPGQVRTGELFF. CDR3 coding DNA: TGTGCCAGTAGACCGGGACAGGTCCGCACCGGGGAGCTGTTTTTT.